This T cell receptor (beta chain) was recovered during a study of T-cell memory formation after mild COVID-19. TCRdb fed the 5' RACE reads into MiXCR, producing one record per CDR3 protein. This sample has under 550,000 distinct CDR3 sequences, with about 20% found just once. Only a few counts were recorded for this clonotype. Germline V lookup: CDR1 MNHEY, CDR2 SVGAGI. The CDR3 totals 14 residues. V dropped 0 bases and J dropped 7 bases, with 9 bases sitting between them. V is TRBV6-5 and J is TRBJ2-2; maybe TRBD1 (5 bases). This clonotype was obtained from a man aged 18-30 years who had mild COVID-19 (a few samples of this study predate the infection). Cell type and time point are not known. Material: PBMCs or a T cell subset sorted from them (not recorded which). CDR3 residues: CASSYSGAVGELFF. The CDR3 DNA is TGTGCCAGCAGTTACTCTGGGGCTGTCGGGGAGCTGTTTTTT.